This T cell receptor beta chain was sequenced in a study of CD8 T cells in Susac syndrome. After extraction with the RNeasy kit, roughly 0.5 to 1 ug of the RNA was reverse transcribed using random hexamers. The authors amplified TCR beta CDR3 across 54 Vbeta and 13 Jbeta using immunoSEQ multiplex PCR. Each CDR3 protein gets one entry after TCRdb re-called the immunoSEQ multiplex PCR reads with MiXCR. The sample shows about 210,000 distinct CDR3 sequences, 95% of them seen only once. High-throughput TCR beta sequencing covered peripheral CD8+ and CD4+ T cells. Treatment-naive patients with stable or active relapsing-remitting disease were the multiple sclerosis controls. TEMRA cells were FACS-enriched, while CD8+ and CD4+ T cells were negatively isolated. The sample holds one count of this clonotype. The V gene lost 1 base and the J gene lost 0 bases, with 11 bases spanning the gap. Germline V gene lookup returns CDR1 MGHRA and CDR2 YSYEKL. The length of the CDR3 is 16 residues.

The sequencing sample was made of CD4+ T cells from PBMCs. This receptor was identified in a human donor with multiple sclerosis. The V and J genes are TRBV4-1 and TRBJ2-3, with D tentatively TRBD2 (5 bases). The chain's CDR3 is CASSQADYLSTDTQYF. In DNA, the CDR3 is TGCGCCAGCAGCCAAGCTGACTACTTGAGCACAGATACGCAGTATTTT.